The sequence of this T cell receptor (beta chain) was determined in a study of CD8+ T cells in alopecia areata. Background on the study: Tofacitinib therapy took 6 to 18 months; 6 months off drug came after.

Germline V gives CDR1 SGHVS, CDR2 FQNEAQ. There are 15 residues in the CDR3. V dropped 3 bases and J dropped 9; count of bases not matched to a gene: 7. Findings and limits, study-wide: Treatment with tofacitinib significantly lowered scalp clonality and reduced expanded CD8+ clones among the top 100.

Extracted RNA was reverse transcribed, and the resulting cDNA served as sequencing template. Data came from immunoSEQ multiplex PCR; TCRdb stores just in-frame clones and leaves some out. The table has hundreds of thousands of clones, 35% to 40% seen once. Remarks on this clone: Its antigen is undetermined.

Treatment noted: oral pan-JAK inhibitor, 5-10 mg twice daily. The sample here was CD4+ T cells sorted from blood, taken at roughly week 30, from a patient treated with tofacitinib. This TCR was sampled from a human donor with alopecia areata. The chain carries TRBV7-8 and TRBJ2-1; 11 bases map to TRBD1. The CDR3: CASSFPWTGGVEQFF. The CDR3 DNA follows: TGTGCCAGCAGCTTCCCTTGGACAGGGGGCGTTGAGCAGTTCTTC. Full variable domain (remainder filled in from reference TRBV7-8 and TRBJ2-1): GAGVSQSPRYKVAKRGQDVALRCDPISGHVSLFWYQQALGQGPEFLTYFQNEAQLDKSGLPSDRFFAERPEGSVSTLKIQRTQQEDSAVYLCASSFPWTGGVEQFFGPGTRLTVL.